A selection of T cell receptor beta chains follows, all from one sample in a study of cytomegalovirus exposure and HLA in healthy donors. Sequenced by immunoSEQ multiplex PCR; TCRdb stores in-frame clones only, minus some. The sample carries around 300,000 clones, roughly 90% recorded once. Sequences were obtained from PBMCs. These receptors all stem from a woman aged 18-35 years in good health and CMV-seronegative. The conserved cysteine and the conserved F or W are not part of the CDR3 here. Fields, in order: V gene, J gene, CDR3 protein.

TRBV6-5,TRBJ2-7,ASRYLAGGPNEQY
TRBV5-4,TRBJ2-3,ASSPGNSGSTDTQY
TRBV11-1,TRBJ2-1,ASSSRDSYNEQF
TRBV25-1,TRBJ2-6,ASSEPGQGTGANVLT
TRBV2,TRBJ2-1,ASSETAWTSGSENEQF
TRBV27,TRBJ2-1,ASRLTGGYIYNEQF
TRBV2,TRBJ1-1,ASSLIEWAF
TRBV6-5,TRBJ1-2,ASTLNGGQGNSYT
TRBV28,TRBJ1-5,ASSLRDNQPQH
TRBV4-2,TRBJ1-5,ASSQERGNQPQH
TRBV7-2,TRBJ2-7,ASSFLTSDYEQY
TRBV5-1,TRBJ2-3,ASSSEWSTSGTDTQY
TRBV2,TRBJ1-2,ASAGREGYT
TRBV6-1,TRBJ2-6,ASSGRDSYSGANVLT
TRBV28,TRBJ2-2,ASTSRTGELF
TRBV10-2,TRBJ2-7,ASSVSGLGGYEQY
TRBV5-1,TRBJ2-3,ASKLWGQGADTQY
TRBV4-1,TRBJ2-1,ASSQDSGTLQF
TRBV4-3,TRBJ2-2,ASSQGTGGLGVTGELF
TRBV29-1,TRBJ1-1,SVDQGTGLWNTEAF
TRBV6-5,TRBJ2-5,ASTGGEETQY
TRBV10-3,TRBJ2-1,ATLEQGLAGAGEQF
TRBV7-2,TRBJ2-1,ASSSVIDYNEQF
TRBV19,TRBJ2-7,ASRGWSGEGSYEQY
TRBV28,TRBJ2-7,ASSPPGGSSYEQY
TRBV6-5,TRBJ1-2,ASSSRTFYGYT
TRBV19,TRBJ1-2,ASSIISGQGPGGYT
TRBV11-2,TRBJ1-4,ASSYRATNEKLF
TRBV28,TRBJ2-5,ASRRSGGETQY
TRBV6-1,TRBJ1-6,AKSANSPLH
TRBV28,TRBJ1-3,ASRKRDREFSGNTIY
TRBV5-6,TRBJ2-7,ASSFFGLRDSSYEQY
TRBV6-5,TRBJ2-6,ASSHRGSGANVLT
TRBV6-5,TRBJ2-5,ASSYSLRGWETQY
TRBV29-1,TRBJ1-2,SAITDRSYGYT
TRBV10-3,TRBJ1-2,AISEAQDRGYT